This T cell receptor beta chain was retrieved from a study of shared clonotypes between healthy human individuals. Overall study context: Per-donor plates numbered three CD4 naive, three CD4 memory, two CD8 naive and one CD8 memory.

Broader study findings: Generally, naive subsets (rather than memory subsets) showed larger estimated richness. Tissues were not sampled, only blood, and their repertoires likely differ.

As concerns this clone: What it binds is not known.

Splitting of each subset's genomic DNA was done evenly across several immunoSEQ plates. TCRdb's table, derived via immunoSEQ multiplex PCR, lists solely in-frame clones and lacks some. The top ten clones hold around 0.057% of a sample with a few hundred thousand clones, approximately 97% of them seen once. This CDR3 contains 14 residues. Trimming took off 5 bases at V and 7 bases at J, with 15 bases between the two ends. From germline, CDR1 is SNHLY and CDR2 FYNNEI. The receptor's source is a woman aged 25 to 39 in good health. The sequenced sample was naive CD4+ T cells sorted from blood. Specified subset: CD45RA+ positively selected. The rearrangement joins TRBV2 to TRBJ1-5; TRBD1 is a possible D gene (5 bases). The CDR3 here is CASSSQGMGQPQHF. The DNA of the CDR3 is TGTGCCAGCAGTTCCCAGGGTATGGGCCAGCCCCAGCATTTT.